One and the same sample provided the 9 T cell receptor beta chains below, sequenced in a study of cytomegalovirus exposure and HLA in healthy donors. The primer mix had 60 Vbeta and 13 Jbeta primers. Generated by immunoSEQ multiplex PCR, the TCRdb table keeps only in-frame clones and is missing some. Among tens of thousands of clones listed, 60% to 85% were seen once. Sequenced sample: PBMCs. The receptors originated from a woman in her 40s in good health and CMV-seropositive.

The chain uses TRBV28 and TRBJ2-2; D remains unclear. CDR3 length: 17 amino acids. V dropped 3 bases and J dropped 6 bases, with 20 bases sitting between them. Germline V gene data show CDR1 as MDHEN and CDR2 as SYDVKM. CDR3 in DNA: TGTGCCAGCAGTTTGGCGGCGGCTTCCCCTTCACCCGGGGAGCTGTTTTTT. Amino acids: CASSLAAASPSPGELFF.

By share, this clone ranks as medium-sized. V and J are TRBV7-8 and TRBJ2-7; D remains unclear. CDR1 and CDR2 from the germline V gene are SGHVS and FQNEAQ. This CDR3 region has 13 residues. V dropped 3 bases and J dropped 6 bases, with 12 bases sitting between them. The CDR3 sequence: CASSFGPTGEQYF. The CDR3 DNA sequence: TGTGCCAGCAGCTTCGGCCCTACGGGCGAGCAGTACTTC. Supplemented by reference TRBV7-8 and TRBJ2-7, the full variable domain reads GAGVSQSPRYKVAKRGQDVALRCDPISGHVSLFWYQQALGQGPEFLTYFQNEAQLDKSGLPSDRFFAERPEGSVSTLKIQRTQQEDSAVYLCASSFGPTGEQYFGPGTRLTVT.

This clone was picked up one time. V usage is TRBV28 and J usage is TRBJ2-1; D is perhaps TRBD2 (5 bases). Germline V CDR1 and CDR2: MDHEN, SYDVKM. CDR3 size: 16 residues. Trimming cost V 7 bases and J 8 bases, with 24 bases left between them. CDR3 in DNA: TGTGCCAGCACTCCCGGTTCTAGCTTATCCTTTGATGAGCAGTTCTTC. Its translation is CASTPGSSLSFDEQFF.

The genes are TRBV28 and TRBJ1-5, with D unresolved. The V and J ends lost 7 bases and 7 bases respectively, with 17 bases between them. This CDR3 region has 14 residues. In germline, CDR1 is MDHEN, CDR2 SYDVKM. CDR3 coding DNA: TGTGCCAGCATCGAAGCTTCTCCATCCCAGCCCCAGCATTTT. It yields the protein CASIEASPSQPQHF.

V gene TRBV29-1 combines with J gene TRBJ1-2; D might be TRBD1 (6 bases). V lost 7 bases, J lost 5 bases, and 14 bases lay in between. Germline loops: CDR1 SQVTM, CDR2 ANQGSEA. The CDR3 loop spans 12 amino acids. Written as DNA, the CDR3 is TGCAGCGCAAAAGACAGGTTGTATGGCTACACCTTC. Residues: CSAKDRLYGYTF.

CDR3 nucleotide sequence: TGTGCCAGCAGCTTAGGAAACGACAGGGTCTACGAGCAGTACTTC. Protein sequence: CASSLGNDRVYEQYF. This chain joins TRBV11-1 and TRBJ2-7; 7 bases map to TRBD1. J was trimmed by 3 bases and V by 1 base; bases with no gene match: 6. This CDR3 is built from 15 residues. Germline CDR1 reads SGHAT; CDR2 reads FQDESV (reference sequence). Full variable domain (rest looked up from reference TRBV11-1 and TRBJ2-7): EAEVAQSPRYKITEKSQAVAFWCDPISGHATLYWYRQILGQGPELLVQFQDESVVDDSQLPKDRFSAERLKGVDSTLKIQPAELGDSAMYLCASSLGNDRVYEQYFGPGTRLTVT.

This clone is a singleton in its sample. The chain is built from TRBV28 and TRBJ2-3, with a possible D match to TRBD1 (6 bases). This CDR3 is built from 13 residues. V was pared by 6 bases and J by 0 bases, with 7 bases between. The V gene's germline CDR1 is MDHEN and CDR2 SYDVKM. This chain's CDR3 is CASRQGSTDTQYF. CDR3 DNA sequence: TGTGCCAGCAGACAGGGAAGCACAGATACGCAGTATTTT.

The rearrangement links TRBV7-2 to TRBJ2-1; perhaps TRBD1 as D (5 bases). Germline V gene sequence: CDR1 SGHTA, CDR2 FQGNSA. The V end lost 5 bases, the J end lost 3 bases, and 11 bases lay between the germline ends. The CDR3 contains 14 residues. Here the CDR3 DNA reads TGTGCCAGCAGCCAAAGAGACAGCTACAATGAGCAGTTCTTC. It specifies CASSQRDSYNEQFF. The full variable domain, rest sourced from reference TRBV7-2 and TRBJ2-1, is GAGVSQSPSNKVTEKGKDVELRCDPISGHTALYWYRQSLGQGLEFLIYFQGNSAPDKSGLPSDRFSAERTGGSVSTLTIQRTQQEDSAVYLCASSQRDSYNEQFFGPGTRLTVL.

This clone has only a few counts. J is TRBJ1-5 and V is TRBV7-2, with 8 bases lining up with TRBD1. Looked up from germline, CDR1 is SGHTA and CDR2 is FQGNSA. This CDR3 contains 15 residues. V dropped 5 bases and J dropped 7; count of bases not matched to a gene: 10. The CDR3 nucleotides are TGTGCCAGCAGCCGGGGTTCAGGGGGCTTGCAGCCCCAGCATTTT. Amino acid sequence: CASSRGSGGLQPQHF.